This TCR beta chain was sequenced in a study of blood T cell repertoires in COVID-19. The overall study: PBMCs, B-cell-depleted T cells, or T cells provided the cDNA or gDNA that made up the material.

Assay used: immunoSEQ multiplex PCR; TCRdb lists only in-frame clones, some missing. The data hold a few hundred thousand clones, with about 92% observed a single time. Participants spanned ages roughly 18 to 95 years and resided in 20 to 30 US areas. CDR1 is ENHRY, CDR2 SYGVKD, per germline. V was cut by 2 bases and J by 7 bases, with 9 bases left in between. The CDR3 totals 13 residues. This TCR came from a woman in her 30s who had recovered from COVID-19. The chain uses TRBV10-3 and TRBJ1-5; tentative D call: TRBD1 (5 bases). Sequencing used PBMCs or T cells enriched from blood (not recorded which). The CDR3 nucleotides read TGTGCCATCAGTGAGGCAGGGAACCAGCCCCAGCATTTT. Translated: CAISEAGNQPQHF.